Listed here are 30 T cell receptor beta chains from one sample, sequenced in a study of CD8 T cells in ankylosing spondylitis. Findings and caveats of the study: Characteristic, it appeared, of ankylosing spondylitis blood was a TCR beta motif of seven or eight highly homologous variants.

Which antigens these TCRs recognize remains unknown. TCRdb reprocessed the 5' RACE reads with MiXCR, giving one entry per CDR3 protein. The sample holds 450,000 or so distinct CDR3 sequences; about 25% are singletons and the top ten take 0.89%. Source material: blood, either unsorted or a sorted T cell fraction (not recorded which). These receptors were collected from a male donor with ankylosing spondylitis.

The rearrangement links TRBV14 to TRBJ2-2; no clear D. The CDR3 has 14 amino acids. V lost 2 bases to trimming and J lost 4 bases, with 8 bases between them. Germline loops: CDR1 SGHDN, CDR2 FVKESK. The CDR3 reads CASSQTAITGELFF. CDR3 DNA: TGTGCCAGCAGCCAAACAGCGATCACCGGGGAGCTGTTTTTT.

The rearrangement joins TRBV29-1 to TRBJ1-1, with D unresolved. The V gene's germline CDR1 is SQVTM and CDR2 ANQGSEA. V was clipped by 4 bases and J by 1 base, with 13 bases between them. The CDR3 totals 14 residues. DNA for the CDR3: TGCAGCGTTGTCTGGCGGCAACCGAACACTGAAGCTTTCTTT. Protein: CSVVWRQPNTEAFF. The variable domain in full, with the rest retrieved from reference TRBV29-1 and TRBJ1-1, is SAVISQKPSRDICQRGTSLTIQCQVDSQVTMMFWYRQQPGQSLTLIATANQGSEATYESGFVIDKFPISRPNLTFSTLTVSNMSPEDSSIYLCSVVWRQPNTEAFFGQGTRLTVV.

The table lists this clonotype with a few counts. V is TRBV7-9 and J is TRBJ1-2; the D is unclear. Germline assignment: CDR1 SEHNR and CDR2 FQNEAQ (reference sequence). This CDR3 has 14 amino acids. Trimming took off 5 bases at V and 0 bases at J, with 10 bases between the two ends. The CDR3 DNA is TGTGCCAGCAGCCCGACAAACCCTAACTATGGCTACACCTTC. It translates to CASSPTNPNYGYTF.

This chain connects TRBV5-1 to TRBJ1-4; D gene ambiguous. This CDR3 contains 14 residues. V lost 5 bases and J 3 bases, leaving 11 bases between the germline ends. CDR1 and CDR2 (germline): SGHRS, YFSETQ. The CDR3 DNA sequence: TGCGCCAGCAGGACCGGGTCGGCTAATGAAAAACTGTTTTTT. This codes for CASRTGSANEKLFF.

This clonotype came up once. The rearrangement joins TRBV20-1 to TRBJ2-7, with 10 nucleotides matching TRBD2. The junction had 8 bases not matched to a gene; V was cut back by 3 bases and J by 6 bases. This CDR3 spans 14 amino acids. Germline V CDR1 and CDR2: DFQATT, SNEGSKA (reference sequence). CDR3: CSASGTSALREQYF. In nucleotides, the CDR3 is TGCAGTGCTAGTGGGACTAGCGCCCTTCGCGAGCAGTACTTC.

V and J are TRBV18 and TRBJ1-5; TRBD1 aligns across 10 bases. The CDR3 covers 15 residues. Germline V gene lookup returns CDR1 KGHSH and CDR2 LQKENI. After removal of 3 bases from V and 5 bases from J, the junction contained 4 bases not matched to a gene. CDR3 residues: CASSPTTGGYQPQHF. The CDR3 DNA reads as TGTGCCAGCTCACCTACGACAGGGGGCTATCAGCCCCAGCATTTT.

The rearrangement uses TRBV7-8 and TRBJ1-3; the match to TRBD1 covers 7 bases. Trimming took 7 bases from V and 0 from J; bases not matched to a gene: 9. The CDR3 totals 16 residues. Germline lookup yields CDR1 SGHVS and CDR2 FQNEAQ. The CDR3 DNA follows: TGTGCCAGCACCCGACTGACAGGGACCTCTGGAAACACCATATATTTT. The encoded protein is CASTRLTGTSGNTIYF. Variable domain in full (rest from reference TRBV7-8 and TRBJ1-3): GAGVSQSPRYKVAKRGQDVALRCDPISGHVSLFWYQQALGQGPEFLTYFQNEAQLDKSGLPSDRFFAERPEGSVSTLKIQRTQQEDSAVYLCASTRLTGTSGNTIYFGEGSWLTVV.

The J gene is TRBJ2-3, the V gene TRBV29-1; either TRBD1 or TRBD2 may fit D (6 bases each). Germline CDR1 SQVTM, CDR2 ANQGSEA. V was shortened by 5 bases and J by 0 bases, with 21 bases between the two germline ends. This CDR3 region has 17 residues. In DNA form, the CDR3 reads TGCAGCGTTCGGTTTGAGGGGGGAACTTACAGCACAGATACGCAGTATTTT. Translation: CSVRFEGGTYSTDTQYF.

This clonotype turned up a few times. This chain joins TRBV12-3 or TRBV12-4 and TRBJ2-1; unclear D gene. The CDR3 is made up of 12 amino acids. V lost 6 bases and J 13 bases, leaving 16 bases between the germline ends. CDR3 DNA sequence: TGTGCCAGCAGCCCCCAAGGCCTGACTCAGTTCTTC. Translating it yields CASSPQGLTQFF.

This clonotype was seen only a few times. CDR3 nucleotides: TGCAGCGTTCGGAGGACAGGAGGGCTTGAAGCTTTCTTT. It translates to CSVRRTGGLEAFF. The chain is built from TRBV29-1 and TRBJ1-1; 7 bases map to TRBD1. The CDR3 runs 13 residues. Looked up from germline, CDR1 is SQVTM and CDR2 is ANQGSEA. The junction had 10 bases not matched to a gene; V was cut back by 5 bases and J by 7 bases.

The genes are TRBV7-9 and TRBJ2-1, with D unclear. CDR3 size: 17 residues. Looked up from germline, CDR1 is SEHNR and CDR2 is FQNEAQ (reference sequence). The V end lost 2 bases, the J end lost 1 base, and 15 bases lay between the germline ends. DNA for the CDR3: TGTGCCAGCAGCTTACTCACGAGGACCGCGTCCTACAATGAGCAGTTCTTC. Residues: CASSLLTRTASYNEQFF.

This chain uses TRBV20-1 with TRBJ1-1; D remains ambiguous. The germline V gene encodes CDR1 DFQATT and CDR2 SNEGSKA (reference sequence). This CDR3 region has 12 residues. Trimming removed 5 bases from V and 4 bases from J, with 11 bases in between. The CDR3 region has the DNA TGCAGTGCTCTGAGGCGACTCACTGAAGCTTTCTTT. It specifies CSALRRLTEAFF.

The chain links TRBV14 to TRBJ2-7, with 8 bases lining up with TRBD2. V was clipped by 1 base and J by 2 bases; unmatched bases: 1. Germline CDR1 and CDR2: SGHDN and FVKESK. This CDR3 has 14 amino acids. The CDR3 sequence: CASSQAGGPYEQYF. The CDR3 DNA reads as TGTGCCAGCAGCCAAGCGGGAGGGCCCTACGAGCAGTACTTC.

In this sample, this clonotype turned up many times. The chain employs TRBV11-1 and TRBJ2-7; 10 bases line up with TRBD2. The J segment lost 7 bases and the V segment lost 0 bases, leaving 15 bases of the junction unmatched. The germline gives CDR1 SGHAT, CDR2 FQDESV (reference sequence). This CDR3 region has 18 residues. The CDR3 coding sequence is TGTGCCAGCAGCTTAGCGAGCCTTCGTTGGAGCGGGAGGGGAGAGCAGTACTTC. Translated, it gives CASSLASLRWSGRGEQYF.

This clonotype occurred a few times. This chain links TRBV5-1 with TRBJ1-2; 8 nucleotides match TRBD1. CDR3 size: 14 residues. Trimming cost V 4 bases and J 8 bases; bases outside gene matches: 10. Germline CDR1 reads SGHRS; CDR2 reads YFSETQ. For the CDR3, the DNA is TGCGCCAGCAGCCGCCCAGGGGGCGGAGAAGGCTACACCTTC. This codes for CASSRPGGGEGYTF. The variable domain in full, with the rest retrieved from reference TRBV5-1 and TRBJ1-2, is KAGVTQTPRYLIKTRGQQVTLSCSPISGHRSVSWYQQTPGQGLQFLFEYFSETQRNKGNFPGRFSGRQFSNSRSEMNVSTLELGDSALYLCASSRPGGGEGYTFGSGTRLTVV.

CDR3: CAISGASGSSYNEQFF. CDR3 DNA sequence: TGTGCCATCAGTGGGGCTAGCGGGAGCTCCTACAATGAGCAGTTCTTC. The V gene is TRBV10-3, the J gene TRBJ2-1, with TRBD2 matching 10 bases. J gave up 0 bases and V 4 bases, and 3 bases lay outside the gene matches. This CDR3 contains 16 residues. Germline CDR1 ENHRY, CDR2 SYGVKD.

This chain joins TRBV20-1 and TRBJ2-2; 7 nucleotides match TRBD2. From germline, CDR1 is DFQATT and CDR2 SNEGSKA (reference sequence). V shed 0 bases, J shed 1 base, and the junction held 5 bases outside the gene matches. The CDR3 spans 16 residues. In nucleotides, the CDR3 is TGCAGTGCTAGAGATCCCAGGGAGGGGAACACCGGGGAGCTGTTTTTT. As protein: CSARDPREGNTGELFF.

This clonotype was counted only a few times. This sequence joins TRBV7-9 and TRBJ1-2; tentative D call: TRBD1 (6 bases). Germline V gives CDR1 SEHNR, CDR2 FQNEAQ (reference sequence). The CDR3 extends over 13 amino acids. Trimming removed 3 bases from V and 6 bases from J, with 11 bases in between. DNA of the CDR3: TGTGCCAGCAGCTTTCAGGGGACGCATGGCTACACCTTC. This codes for CASSFQGTHGYTF.

The CDR3 DNA sequence: TGTGCCAGCAGCCCCGTGGCAAGGCGAACCAATGAGCAGTTCTTC. Translated, it gives CASSPVARRTNEQFF. This chain joins TRBV3-1 and TRBJ2-1; D remains ambiguous. Germline CDR1 is LGHDT and CDR2 is YNNKEL (reference sequence). Trimming took off 4 bases at V and 6 bases at J, with 16 bases between the two ends. The CDR3 consists of 15 residues.

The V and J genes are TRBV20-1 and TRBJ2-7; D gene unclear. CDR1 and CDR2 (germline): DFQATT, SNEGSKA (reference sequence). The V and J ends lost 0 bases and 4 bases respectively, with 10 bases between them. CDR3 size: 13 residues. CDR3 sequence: CSARDLRSYEQYF. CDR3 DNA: TGCAGTGCTAGAGATCTACGTTCTTACGAGCAGTACTTC.

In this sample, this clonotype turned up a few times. The DNA of the CDR3 is TGTGCCAGCAGCTTGCTAGCGGGAGGGTCCTACGAGCAGTACGTC. Translating it yields CASSLLAGGSYEQYV. This chain links TRBV5-6 with TRBJ2-7, with TRBD2 matching over 12 bases. The CDR3 is 15 residues long. Germline CDR1 reads SGHDT; CDR2 reads YYEEEE. V was clipped by 1 base and J by 1 base; unmatched bases: 0.

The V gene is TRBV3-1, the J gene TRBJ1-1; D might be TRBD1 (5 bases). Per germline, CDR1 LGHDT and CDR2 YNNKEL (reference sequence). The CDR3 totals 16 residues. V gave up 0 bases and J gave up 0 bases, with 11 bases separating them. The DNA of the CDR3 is TGTGCCAGCAGCCAAGAAAGCAGGGTAGTGAACACTGAAGCTTTCTTT. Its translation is CASSQESRVVNTEAFF.

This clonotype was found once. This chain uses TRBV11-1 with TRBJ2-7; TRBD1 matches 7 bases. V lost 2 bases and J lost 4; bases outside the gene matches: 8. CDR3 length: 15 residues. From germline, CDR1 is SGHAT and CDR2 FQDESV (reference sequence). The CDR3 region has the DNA TGTGCCAGCAGCTTAAGCCTGGGACAGTATTACGAGCAGTACTTC. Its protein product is CASSLSLGQYYEQYF.

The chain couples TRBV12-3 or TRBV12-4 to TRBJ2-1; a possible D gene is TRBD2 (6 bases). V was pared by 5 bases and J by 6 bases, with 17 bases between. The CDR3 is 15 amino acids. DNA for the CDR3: TGTGCCAGCAGTATCACTCGGGCGGGGAGCAATGAGCAGTTCTTC. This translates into CASSITRAGSNEQFF.

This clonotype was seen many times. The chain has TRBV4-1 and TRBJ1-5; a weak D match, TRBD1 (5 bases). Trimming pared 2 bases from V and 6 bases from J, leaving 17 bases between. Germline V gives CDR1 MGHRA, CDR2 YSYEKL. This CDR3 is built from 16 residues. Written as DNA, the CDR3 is TGCGCCAGCAGCCAAACTAGGGATTCGAGGGGTCAGCCCCAGCATTTT. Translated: CASSQTRDSRGQPQHF.

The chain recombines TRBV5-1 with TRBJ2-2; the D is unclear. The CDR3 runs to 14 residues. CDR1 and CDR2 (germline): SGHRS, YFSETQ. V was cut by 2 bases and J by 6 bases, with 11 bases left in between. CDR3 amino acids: CASSFPLDAGELFF. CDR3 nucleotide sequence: TGCGCCAGCAGCTTTCCCTTGGATGCCGGGGAGCTGTTTTTT.

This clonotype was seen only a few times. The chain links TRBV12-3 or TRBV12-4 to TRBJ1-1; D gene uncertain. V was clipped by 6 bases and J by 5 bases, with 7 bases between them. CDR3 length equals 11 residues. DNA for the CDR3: TGTGCCAGCAGGGAACGAACTGAAGCTTTCTTT. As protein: CASRERTEAFF.

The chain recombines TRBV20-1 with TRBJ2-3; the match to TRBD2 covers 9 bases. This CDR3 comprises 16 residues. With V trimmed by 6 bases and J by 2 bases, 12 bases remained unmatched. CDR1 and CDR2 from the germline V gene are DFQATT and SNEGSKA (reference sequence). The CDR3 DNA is TGCAGTGCCCCCCGCCCGACTAGCGGACCCACAGATACGCAGTATTTT. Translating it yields CSAPRPTSGPTDTQYF.

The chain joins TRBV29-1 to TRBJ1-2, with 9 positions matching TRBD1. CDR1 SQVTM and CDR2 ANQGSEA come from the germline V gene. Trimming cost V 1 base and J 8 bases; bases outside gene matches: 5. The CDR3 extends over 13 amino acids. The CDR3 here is CSVEGTGGHGYTF. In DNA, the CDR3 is TGCAGCGTTGAAGGCACAGGGGGCCACGGCTACACCTTC.

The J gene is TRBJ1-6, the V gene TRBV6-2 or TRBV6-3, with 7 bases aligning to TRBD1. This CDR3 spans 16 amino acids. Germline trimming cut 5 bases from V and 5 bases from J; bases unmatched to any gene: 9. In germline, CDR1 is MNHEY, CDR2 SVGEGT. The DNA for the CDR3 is TGTGCCAGCAGTGCCACAGGGGTATGGGATAATTCACCCCTCCACTTT. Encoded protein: CASSATGVWDNSPLHF.